The clone carrying this T cell receptor beta chain was observed a handful of times. Its specificity is not known. This record comes from a study of beta chain features in type 1 diabetes. Study-level points and caveats: For Type 1 diabetes patients, all four CD4+ subsets carried TCRB CDR3s that were moderately but significantly shorter.

This CDR3 has 15 residues. The germline V and J ends were trimmed by 1 base and 0 bases, with 7 bases remaining between them. CDR1 is SNHLY and CDR2 is FYNNEI in the germline V gene. The isolated RNA, all of it, was reverse transcribed, so expressed TCRB transcripts were what got sequenced. TCRdb's copy holds only in-frame clones and misses some; the assay was immunoSEQ multiplex PCR. Altogether 640,000 or so clones are present, about 14% being singletons, with the ten largest covering just under 0.04%. V is TRBV2 and J is TRBJ2-1; D gene unclear. The receptor was derived from a man between 18 and 29 years old with type 1 diabetes. Source material: naive CD4+ T cells from blood. CDR3 DNA: TGTGCCAGCAGTGAAGGGCCAAGCTCCTACAATGAGCAGTTCTTC. It specifies CASSEGPSSYNEQFF.